The entry below gives a single TCR beta chain sequence along with its context. No antigen is known for it. The record originates from a study of T-cell memory formation after mild COVID-19. About the research overall: The two donors had largely donor-specific TCR clusters. The study, taken as a whole, reports: The appearance of some responding clones in pre-infection memory suggested that cross-reactive memory joined. Contracting clones localized mainly to CM and EM when CD4+ and mainly to EMRA when CD8+. Clones shrinking between day 15 and 85 showed a balanced CD4/CD8 split, and those that grew later tilted toward CD4+.

TCRdb itself ran the 5' RACE reads through MiXCR, one entry per CDR3 protein. In the table there are about 360,000 distinct CDR3 sequences, about an eighth of which are singletons. The CDR3 runs 14 residues. Trimming removed 1 base from V and 4 bases from J, with 10 bases in between. Germline V gene lookup returns CDR1 MNHEY and CDR2 SVGAGI. The TCR originated in a man aged 18 to 29 who had mild COVID-19 (a few samples of this study predate the infection). Cell type and time point are not known. Sequenced input: PBMCs or a T cell subset sorted from them (not recorded which). The rearrangement uses TRBV6-5 and TRBJ2-5; D gene uncertain. The CDR3 here is CASSYYGMGETQYF. Here the CDR3 DNA reads TGTGCCAGCAGTTACTACGGAATGGGAGAGACCCAGTACTTC.